One sample yielded the 13 T cell receptor beta chains listed below, sequenced in a study of cytomegalovirus exposure and HLA in healthy donors (dated by TCRdb to 2015 to 2018). Library generation was performed with the immunoSEQ multiplex PCR assay. The multiplex PCR relied on a mix of 60 forward primers for TCR Vbeta segments and 13 reverse primers for TCR Jbeta segments. Held by TCRdb, this immuneACCESS table contains in-frame sequences only and omits some clones. Under half of the omission traces to an unresolved V gene where checked; the cause of the rest is unknown. The table for this sample lists 65,000 to 100,000 clones; around three quarters of them were counted only once. 3% of the sample is held by the ten biggest clonotypes. Sequencing was performed on PBMCs. These receptors were taken from a man aged 35-49 years in good health and CMV-seronegative.

This clone was counted a few times. The V call is TRBV7-3, the J call TRBJ2-1, with TRBD2 matching 13 bases. Trimming cost V 2 bases and J 4 bases; bases outside gene matches: 2. Germline V lookup: CDR1 SGHTA, CDR2 FQGTGA. The CDR3 sequence is 16 residues long. CDR3 residues: CASSLEGLAGYNEQFF. DNA of the CDR3: TGTGCCAGCAGCTTAGAGGGACTAGCGGGATACAATGAGCAGTTCTTC.

The chain joins TRBV7-2 to TRBJ2-5; possibly TRBD1 for D (5 bases). Germline loops: CDR1 SGHTA, CDR2 FQGNSA. The CDR3 is 14 residues long. V was trimmed by 2 bases and J by 6 bases, leaving 13 bases between them. The CDR3 loop reads CASSLYQGRKTQYF. The CDR3 nucleotides are TGTGCCAGCAGCTTATATCAGGGAAGGAAGACCCAGTACTTC.

The chain links TRBV28 to TRBJ1-6; D gene ambiguous. V lost 2 bases and J lost 7, with 6 bases in between. Germline lookup yields CDR1 MDHEN and CDR2 SYDVKM. This CDR3 spans 13 amino acids. For the CDR3, the DNA is TGTGCCAGCAGTTTAGCGGGGAATTCACCCCTCCACTTT. Translated: CASSLAGNSPLHF.

The V call is TRBV7-8, the J call TRBJ1-5; D remains ambiguous. The CDR3 sequence is 16 residues long. V was cut by 0 bases and J by 1 base, with 10 bases left in between. Per germline, CDR1 SGHVS and CDR2 FQNEAQ. The DNA of the CDR3 is TGTGCCAGCAGCTTAGCAGGGAGCAGGAGCAATCAGCCCCAGCATTTT. The encoded protein is CASSLAGSRSNQPQHF.

This clone was counted once. This sequence joins TRBV4-3 and TRBJ1-6, with 7 bases that match TRBD1. V trimming: 5 bases; J trimming: 8 bases; junction bases outside the gene matches: 15. In germline, CDR1 is LGHNA, CDR2 YSLEER. The CDR3 is 17 residues long. The CDR3, as DNA: TGCGCCAGCAGCGCCCGGTTTTACCGACAGGGACATTCACCCCTCCACTTT. It translates to CASSARFYRQGHSPLHF.

This sequence joins TRBV13 and TRBJ1-1; no clear D gene. The germline CDR1 and CDR2 sequences are PRHDT and FYEKMQ (reference sequence). Deletions cut 5 bases from V and 0 bases from J, with 13 bases between. The CDR3 spans 15 residues. CDR3 region: CASSEGGRMNTEAFF. CDR3 sequence (DNA): TGTGCCAGCAGCGAAGGAGGCCGGATGAACACTGAAGCTTTCTTT.

The rearrangement uses TRBV7-3 and TRBJ1-1; D unclear. V was cut by 4 bases and J by 5 bases, with 11 bases left in between. The CDR3 covers 13 residues. Germline lookup yields CDR1 SGHTA and CDR2 FQGTGA. The CDR3 nucleotides read TGTGCCAGCAGCTCCGGACTAGGGACTGAAGCTTTCTTT. It yields the protein CASSSGLGTEAFF.

J is TRBJ2-7 and V is TRBV25-1; 10 bases are a match to TRBD1. Unmatched junction bases numbered 19, after V lost 7 bases and J lost 7 bases. Germline V gives CDR1 MGHDK, CDR2 SYGVNS. This CDR3 spans 17 amino acids. This CDR3 reads CASNARPGQGGGDEQYF. Written as DNA, the CDR3 is TGTGCCAGCAACGCCCGGCCAGGACAGGGGGGAGGGGATGAGCAGTACTTC.

The sample holds a few counts of this clone. V gene TRBV7-2 combines with J gene TRBJ2-2; no reliable D call. CDR1 SGHTA and CDR2 FQGNSA come from the germline V gene. Trimming stripped 4 bases from V and 4 bases from J, with 7 bases between. CDR3 length equals 13 residues. In DNA form, the CDR3 reads TGTGCCAGCAGCTCCTTAGTCACCGGGGAGCTGTTTTTT. Translating gives CASSSLVTGELFF.

A single count supports this clone. DNA for the CDR3: TGTGCCAGCAGCTTGGTAGGGGATCAGCCCCAGCATTTT. This encodes CASSLVGDQPQHF. V and J are TRBV5-6 and TRBJ1-5; D might be TRBD1 (5 bases). This CDR3 is 13 amino acids long. CDR1 and CDR2 (germline): SGHDT, YYEEEE. Trimming pared 0 bases from V and 5 bases from J, leaving 6 bases between.

This clone was detected a few times. The genes are TRBV19 and TRBJ1-1, with D maybe TRBD1 (6 bases). V lost 4 bases and J lost 1, with 10 bases in between. Germline loops: CDR1 LNHDA, CDR2 SQIVND (reference sequence). CDR3 length: 14 amino acids. CDR3 protein: CASSNRVENTEAFF. CDR3 DNA sequence: TGTGCCAGTAGTAACAGGGTAGAGAACACTGAAGCTTTCTTT.

V and J are TRBV9 and TRBJ2-1; a weak D match, TRBD2 (6 bases). Germline loops: CDR1 SGDLS, CDR2 YYNGEE. The CDR3 consists of 16 residues. Trimming cost V 0 bases and J 3 bases, with 13 bases left between them. The CDR3 region is CASSVEVGTVYNEQFF. CDR3 DNA: TGTGCCAGCAGCGTAGAAGTGGGGACTGTCTACAATGAGCAGTTCTTC.

The chain combines TRBV6-4 with TRBJ2-3, with a weak D call TRBD2 (7 bases). The germline V and J ends were trimmed by 6 bases and 2 bases, with 12 bases remaining between them. CDR3 length: 14 amino acids. The germline V gene has CDR1 MRHNA and CDR2 SNTAGT. The CDR3 sequence: CASRGAGDTDTQYF. DNA of the CDR3: TGTGCCAGCAGGGGGGCGGGGGACACAGATACGCAGTATTTT.